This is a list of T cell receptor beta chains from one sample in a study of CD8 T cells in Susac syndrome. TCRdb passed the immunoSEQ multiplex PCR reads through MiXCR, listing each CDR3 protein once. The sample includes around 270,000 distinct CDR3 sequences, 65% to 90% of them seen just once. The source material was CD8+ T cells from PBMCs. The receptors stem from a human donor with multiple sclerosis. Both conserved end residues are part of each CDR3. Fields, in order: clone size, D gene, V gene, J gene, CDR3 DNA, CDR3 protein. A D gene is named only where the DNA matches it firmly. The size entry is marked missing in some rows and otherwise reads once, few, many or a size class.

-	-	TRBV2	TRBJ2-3	TGTGCCAGCAGTGAAGTAGTGACTAGCACAGATACGCAGTATTTT	CASSEVVTSTDTQYF
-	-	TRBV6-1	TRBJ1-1	TGTGCCAGCATTCCATGGGCGGGTACCCCTCAGGGTGCTATGAACACTGAAGCTTTCTTT	CASIPWAGTPQGAMNTEAFF
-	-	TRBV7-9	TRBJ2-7	TGTGCCAGCAGCTCACTGGGAGCCCAAAACGAGCAGTACTTC	CASSSLGAQNEQYF
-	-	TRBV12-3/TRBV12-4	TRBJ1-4	TGTGCCAGCCTTGCCGACAGCCCCAATGAAAAACTGTTTTTT	CASLADSPNEKLFF
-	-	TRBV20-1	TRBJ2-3	TGCAGTGCGGACAGCTACCACTCCACAGATACGCAGTATTTT	CSADSYHSTDTQYF
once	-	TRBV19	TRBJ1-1	TGTGCCAGTAGTATCGTAAGTTCCGGGGCGACTGAAGCTTTCTTT	CASSIVSSGATEAFF
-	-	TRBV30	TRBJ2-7	TGTGCCTGGAGTGACGGGACACGGTACGAGCAGTACTTC	CAWSDGTRYEQYF
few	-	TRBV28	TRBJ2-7	TGTGCCAGCAGTTTGACAGGGAGGACCTACGAGCAGTACTTC	CASSLTGRTYEQYF
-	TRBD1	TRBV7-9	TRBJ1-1	TGTGCCACTTCTGAGGACAGGGGAGATAGGTTGAACACTGAAGCTTTCTTT	CATSEDRGDRLNTEAFF
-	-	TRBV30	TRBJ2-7	TGTGCCTGGAGTGCAGGGGCTGAGCCCTACGAGCAGTACTTC	CAWSAGAEPYEQYF
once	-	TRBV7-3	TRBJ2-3	TGTGCCAGCAGCTTCGGCAGCCAACCGATGGATACGCAGTATTTT	CASSFGSQPMDTQYF
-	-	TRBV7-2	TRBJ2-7	TGTGCCAGCAGGTTGGGACTCGAAGAGTACTTC	CASRLGLEEYF
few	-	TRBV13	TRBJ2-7	TGTGCCAGCAGCTTAGGACTAGCTAACTACGAGCAGTACTTC	CASSLGLANYEQYF
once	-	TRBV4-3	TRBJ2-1	TGCGCCAGCAGCCCTGACAGGATTTCCTACAATGAGCAGTTCTTC	CASSPDRISYNEQFF
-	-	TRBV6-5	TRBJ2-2	TGTGCCAGCAGTTACCCGGGAGGACAGATCACCGGGGAGCTGTTTTTT	CASSYPGGQITGELFF
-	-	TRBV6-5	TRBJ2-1	TGTGCCAGCAGCTCTGCCTCCTACAATGAGCAGTTCTTC	CASSSASYNEQFF
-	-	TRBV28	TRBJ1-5	TGTGCCAGCAGTTTATACGCGGGCGGGGGTCAGCCCCAGCATTTT	CASSLYAGGGQPQHF
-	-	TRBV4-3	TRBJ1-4	TGCGCCAGCAGCCAAATTGGGGGGACTAATGAAAAACTGTTTTTT	CASSQIGGTNEKLFF
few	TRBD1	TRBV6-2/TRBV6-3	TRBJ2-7	TGTGCCAGCAGTTATACAGGGGTCGAGCAGTACTTC	CASSYTGVEQYF
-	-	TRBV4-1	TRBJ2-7	TGCGCCAGCAGCCAAGGGTCAATCCAGATCTACGAGCAGTACTTC	CASSQGSIQIYEQYF
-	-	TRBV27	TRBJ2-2	TGTGCCAGCACCCCGTGGCTCGTTTTCGGGGAGCTGTTTTTT	CASTPWLVFGELFF
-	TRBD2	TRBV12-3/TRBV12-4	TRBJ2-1	TGTGCCAGCAGTTTAGATGGCACTAGCGGGAATGAGCAGTTCTTC	CASSLDGTSGNEQFF
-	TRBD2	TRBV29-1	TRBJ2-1	TGCAGCGCCCTACTAGCGGGAGGGCAACACAATGAGCAGTTCTTC	CSALLAGGQHNEQFF
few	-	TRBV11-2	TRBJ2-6	TGTGCCAGCAGCTTAGGTAGAGGCTTCTCTGGGGCCAACGTCCTGACTTTC	CASSLGRGFSGANVLTF
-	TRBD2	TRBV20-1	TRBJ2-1	TGCAGTGCTAGATGGGGACTAGCAGTTGAGCAGTTCTTC	CSARWGLAVEQFF
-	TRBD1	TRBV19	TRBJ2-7	TGTGCCACCTCAGGGGACAGGGCGTCCGAGCAGTACTTC	CATSGDRASEQYF
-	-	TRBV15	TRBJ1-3	TGTGCCACCAGCAGCCAGCCCGTGCCAGGCTTTTGGACCATATATTTT	CATSSQPVPGFWTIYF
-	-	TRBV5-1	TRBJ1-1	TGCGCCAGCAGCTTGGCGCAGTCTAACACTGAAGCTTTCTTT	CASSLAQSNTEAFF
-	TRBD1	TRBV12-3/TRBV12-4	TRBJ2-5	TGTGCCAGCAGCCTCAACTGGGGACAGAACCAAGAGACCCAGTACTTC	CASSLNWGQNQETQYF
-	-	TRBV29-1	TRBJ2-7	TGCAGCGTTGAAGGACTAGATACGTACGAGCAGTACTTC	CSVEGLDTYEQYF
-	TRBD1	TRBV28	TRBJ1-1	TGTGCCAGCAGTCGACAGGGTGAAAACACTGAAGCTTTCTTT	CASSRQGENTEAFF
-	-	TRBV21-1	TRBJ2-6	TGTGCCAGCAGCAAAGAGGGTAGCTCTGGGGCCAACGTCCTGACTTTC	CASSKEGSSGANVLTF
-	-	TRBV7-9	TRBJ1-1	TGTGCCAGCAGCTTAGATAACACGGGTGAAGCTTTCTTT	CASSLDNTGEAFF
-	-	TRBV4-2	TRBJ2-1	TGTGCCAGCAGCCAAGCTGAGGGAGGTGCCTACAATGAGCAGTTCTTC	CASSQAEGGAYNEQFF
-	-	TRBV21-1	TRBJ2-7	TGTGCCAGCAGCAAAGGGGCACTAGCGGGAGATTCCTACGAGCAGTACTTC	CASSKGALAGDSYEQYF
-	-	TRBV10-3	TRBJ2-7	TGTGCCATCAGTGGAGCTAGCGGATCTATTACAGGGGTTTCCTACGAGCAGTACTTC	CAISGASGSITGVSYEQYF
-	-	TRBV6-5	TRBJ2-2	TGTGCCAGCAGTTACCAGGGCAGGGACACCGGGGAGCTGTTTTTT	CASSYQGRDTGELFF
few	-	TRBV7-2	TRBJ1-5	TGTGCCAGCAGCTTAGCGGCCCCCACTGAGCCCCAGCATTTT	CASSLAAPTEPQHF
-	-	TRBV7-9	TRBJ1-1	TGTGCCAGCAGCCCCCTCCTTGGTGAAGCTTTCTTT	CASSPLLGEAFF
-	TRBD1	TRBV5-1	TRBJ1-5	TGCACCAGCAGCTTGGGGGACAGGGAAAGCAATCAGCCCCAGCATTTT	CTSSLGDRESNQPQHF
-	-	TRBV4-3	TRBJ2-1	TGCGCCAGCAGCCAAGATCGTGGGTTTAGCTCCTACAATGAGCAGTTCTTC	CASSQDRGFSSYNEQFF
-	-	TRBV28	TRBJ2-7	TGTGCCAGCAGTCTCCATTTGGGGGGAACCTACGAGCAGTACTTC	CASSLHLGGTYEQYF
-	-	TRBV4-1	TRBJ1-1	TGCGCCAGCACCATGAGCCCGGGCATGAACACTGAAGCTTTCTTT	CASTMSPGMNTEAFF
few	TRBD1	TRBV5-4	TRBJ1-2	TGTGCCAGCAGCTGGCCCGAGGACAGGGGGCTTCTCTATGGCTACACCTTC	CASSWPEDRGLLYGYTF
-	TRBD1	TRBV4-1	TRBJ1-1	TGCGCCAGCAGCCAGGGGACAGTGAACACTGAAGCTTTCTTT	CASSQGTVNTEAFF